The TCR beta chain under discussion was sequenced for a study of PD-1 blockade in classical Hodgkin lymphoma. Only in-frame clones appear in the TCRdb table, and some are missing; sequencing was by immunoSEQ multiplex PCR. The sample includes about 35,000 clones, about nine tenths of them seen just once. Concerning this clone itself: Its specificity is unknown.

Germline lookup yields CDR1 DFQATT and CDR2 SNEGSKA (reference sequence). The V and J ends lost 5 bases and 2 bases respectively, with 2 bases between them. The CDR3 is 10 amino acids. Brentuximab vedotin exposure varied, and every patient relapsed after autologous stem cell transplantation. Magnetic negative selection of thawed PBMCs was the method by which CD4+ T cells were purified. General study points: Newly diagnosed and completely responding patients shared comparable baseline diversity. With CD4+ cells, TCR diversity rose significantly by C4D1, but not with CD8+ cells.

The chain links TRBV20-1 to TRBJ2-3; unclear D gene. This receptor was obtained from a human donor with classical Hodgkin lymphoma. The sequenced sample was CD4+ T cells from blood, obtained at baseline. This CDR3 reads CSASTDTQYF. As DNA, the CDR3 is TGCAGTGCTTCCACAGATACGCAGTATTTT.